Each of the 28 T cell receptor beta chains below was sequenced from the same sample in a study of molecular identifiers for immune sequencing clone quantification. TCRdb passed the PCR reads through MiXCR, listing each CDR3 protein once. Of some 94,000 distinct CDR3 sequences listed, approximately 23% are singletons. Input material: naive CD8+ T cells from blood, with Jurkat cell RNA spiked in. Subset in this sample: FACS-sorted CD8+CD4-CCR7+CD45RA+ naive T cells. The receptors stem from a human donor in good health. Some libraries in this study had Jurkat cell RNA spiked in.

This clonotype was counted only a few times. Given the absence of the conserved phenylalanine or tryptophan at the CDR3 end, a read error is likely. CDR3 DNA sequence: TGTGCCAGCAGCGTAGCGGGAGTTCCAGATACGCAGTATTCT. Translation gives CASSVAGVPDTQYS. The chain couples TRBV2 to TRBJ2-3, with TRBD2 matching 9 bases. V dropped 6 bases and J dropped 4; count of bases not matched to a gene: 5. This CDR3 has 14 residues. Germline V lookup: CDR1 SNHLY, CDR2 FYNNEI.

This clonotype was recorded at least ten times. This rearrangement joins TRBV6-1 to TRBJ2-2, with 9 bases identical to TRBD1. The length of the CDR3 is 15 residues. V trimming: 2 bases; J trimming: 6 bases; junction bases outside the gene matches: 4. Germline V lookup: CDR1 MNHNS, CDR2 SASEGT. CDR3 nucleotides: TGTGCCAGCAGTGAATACAGGGGGCTGTCCGGGGAGCTGTTTTTT. The encoded protein is CASSEYRGLSGELFF.

Of note for this clonotype: The junction departs from the called germline gene at one end, perhaps through a read error. This rearrangement joins TRBV27 to TRBJ1-5; D gene ambiguous. From germline, CDR1 is MNHEY and CDR2 SMNVEV (reference sequence). The CDR3 has 13 amino acids. The CDR3 DNA is TGTGCCAGCAGTTGGGTTAGCAATCGGCCCCAGCATTTT. Protein sequence: CASSWVSNRPQHF.

This clonotype has a count of ten or more. This rearrangement joins TRBV3-1 to TRBJ1-5; D gene ambiguous. The CDR3 contains 13 residues. The ends were cut back, 0 bases at V and 4 bases at J, with 4 bases in the middle. The germline gives CDR1 LGHDT, CDR2 YNNKEL (reference sequence). The CDR3 is CASSQDPNQPQHF. Written as DNA, the CDR3 is TGTGCCAGCAGCCAAGATCCGAATCAGCCCCAGCATTTT.

The table lists this clonotype with many counts. The chain is built from TRBV28 and TRBJ2-7; no definite D call. The V end was cut by 6 bases, the J end by 4 bases, with 10 bases between. Germline V CDR1 and CDR2: MDHEN, SYDVKM. The CDR3 runs 12 residues. CDR3 nucleotides: TGTGCCAGCAGCTTAGTTATTTACGAGCAGTACTTC. Its protein is CASSLVIYEQYF.

Remarks on this clonotype: A read error may explain this, as a much larger clone is one base away. This chain uses TRBV10-3 with TRBJ2-7, with D perhaps being TRBD1 or TRBD2 (5 bases each). The V and J ends lost 4 bases and 5 bases respectively, with 9 bases between them. CDR1 and CDR2 from the germline V gene are ENHRY and SYGVKD. This CDR3 is 12 amino acids long. In DNA, the CDR3 is TGTGCCATCAGTGGGGGGACCCACGAGCAGTACTTC. Protein product: CAISGGTHEQYF.

This clonotype showed up many times. This chain links TRBV12-3 or TRBV12-4 with TRBJ2-4; no firm D call. V lost 1 base and J 3 bases, leaving 1 base between the germline ends. The CDR3 contains 12 residues. CDR3 DNA: TGTGCCAGCAGTTTAGGCAAAAACATTCAGTACTTC. It codes for CASSLGKNIQYF.

As concerns this clonotype: The CDR3 does not end in the conserved phenylalanine or tryptophan, so this is likely a read error. The gene calls are TRBV20-1 and TRBJ2-1; TRBD2 matches at 12 bases. The CDR3 covers 16 residues. Germline-derived CDR1 and CDR2 are DFQATT and SNEGSKA (reference sequence). Trimming at V came to 8 bases and at J to 1 base, leaving 9 bases not matched to a gene. The CDR3 protein is CSIPSGGAFSYNEQFI. The CDR3 bases are TGCAGTATTCCTAGCGGGGGGGCATTTTCCTACAATGAGCAGTTCATC.

CDR3 sequence reads: CASSRQEPGQGAYEQYF. The CDR3 coding sequence is TGCGCCAGCAGCCGGCAGGAACCGGGACAGGGGGCCTACGAGCAGTACTTC. The chain employs TRBV5-1 and TRBJ2-7; 11 bases are a match to TRBD1. V was clipped by 4 bases and J by 2 bases; unmatched bases: 11. The germline V gene encodes CDR1 SGHRS and CDR2 YFSETQ. This CDR3 comprises 17 residues.

This clonotype was counted many times. The V gene is TRBV5-1, the J gene TRBJ2-2; perhaps TRBD2 as D (5 bases). The CDR3 spans 14 residues. Germline CDR1 SGHRS, CDR2 YFSETQ. V was clipped by 3 bases and J by 6 bases, with 12 bases between them. CDR3 sequence: CASSSGGLAGELFF. The CDR3 coding sequence is TGCGCCAGCAGCTCTGGAGGACTCGCCGGGGAGCTGTTTTTT.

This clonotype was observed once. The CDR3 DNA reads as TGCGCCAGCAGCTCGGTTGACTCCGAAAAACTGTTTTTT. Translating it yields CASSSVDSEKLFF. The rearrangement joins TRBV5-1 to TRBJ1-4; D is uncertain. Germline loops: CDR1 SGHRS, CDR2 YFSETQ. V dropped 3 bases and J dropped 8 bases, with 11 bases sitting between them. The CDR3 contains 13 residues.

The chain combines TRBV6-5 with TRBJ2-1; D unclear. The V end was cut by 2 bases, the J end by 11 bases, with 7 bases between. CDR3 size: 11 residues. CDR1 and CDR2 from the germline V gene are MNHEY and SVGAGI. DNA for the CDR3: TGTGCCAGCAGTTACCCCCCCAAGCAGTTCTTC. It encodes CASSYPPKQFF.

As regards this clonotype: This may stem from a read error, because a much larger clone lies one nucleotide away. The chain employs TRBV4-3 and TRBJ2-1; no definite D call. V lost 7 bases and J lost 0, with 16 bases in between. Germline V gives CDR1 LGHNA, CDR2 YSLEER. This CDR3 contains 16 residues. CDR3 nucleotides: TGCGCCAGCACCCAGGACCGGATGAGCTCCTACAATGAGCAGTTCTTC. Amino acids: CASTQDRMSSYNEQFF.

As concerns this clonotype: A clone one base away is much larger, so this may be a read error. The chain recombines TRBV6-6 with TRBJ2-2, with 10 bases matching TRBD2. The CDR3 is 17 residues long. CDR1 and CDR2 from the germline V gene are MNHNY and SVGAGI (reference sequence). The CDR3 DNA sequence: TGTGCCAGCAACATAGTCGGGACTAGCGACACCACCGGGGAGCTGTGTTTT. It specifies CASNIVGTSDTTGELCF.

This clonotype came up many times. This chain uses TRBV4-1 with TRBJ2-3; 8 positions match TRBD2. This CDR3 has 15 residues. Germline V CDR1 and CDR2: MGHRA, YSYEKL. With 1 base clipped from V and 2 bases from J, the junction kept 2 bases outside the gene matches. Written as DNA, the CDR3 is TGCGCCAGCAGCCAAGGAGCGGGAGCCACAGATACGCAGTATTTT. Protein product: CASSQGAGATDTQYF.

The rearrangement uses TRBV19 and TRBJ2-7; TRBD1 might be the D (5 bases). The CDR3 is 16 residues long. V was trimmed by 1 base and J by 5 bases, leaving 18 bases between them. Germline V gene sequence: CDR1 LNHDA, CDR2 SQIVND (reference sequence). In nucleotides, the CDR3 is TGTGCCAGTAGTATAGGTGCGACAGTGTATTTCGACGAGCAGTACTTC. Residues: CASSIGATVYFDEQYF. Variable domain in full (rest from reference TRBV19 and TRBJ2-7): DGGITQSPKYLFRKEGQNVTLSCEQNLNHDAMYWYRQDPGQGLRLIYYSQIVNDFQKGDIAEGYSVSREKKESFPLTVTSAQKNPTAFYLCASSIGATVYFDEQYFGPGTRLTVT.

In this sample, this clonotype turned up many times. CDR3 DNA: TGTGCCAGCAGCTCTCCCGGACAAGACAAAGATGAGCAGTTCTTC. Its protein is CASSSPGQDKDEQFF. The chain links TRBV9 to TRBJ2-1, with a weak D call TRBD1 (5 bases). Deletions cut 4 bases from V and 8 bases from J, with 19 bases between. Germline lookup yields CDR1 SGDLS and CDR2 YYNGEE. This CDR3 has 15 residues.

CDR3 sequence reads: CAISESPGSYNEQFF. The CDR3, as DNA: TGTGCCATCAGTGAGTCGCCGGGTTCCTACAATGAGCAGTTCTTC. The rearrangement links TRBV10-3 to TRBJ2-1; no definite D call. In germline, CDR1 is ENHRY, CDR2 SYGVKD. The CDR3 length is 15 residues. V was trimmed by 0 bases and J by 1 base, leaving 7 bases between them.

Turning to this clonotype: Mismatch with germline at one junction end may stem from a read error. The chain has TRBV12-3 or TRBV12-4 and TRBJ2-1; 9 bases are a match to TRBD2. The CDR3 length is 18 residues. CDR3 DNA sequence: TGTGCCAGCAGTTCCCTGGGCGGTAGCGGGGGCTCCTACAGTGAGCAGTTCTTC. Its translation is CASSSLGGSGGSYSEQFF.

The V and J genes are TRBV7-9 and TRBJ2-1; 13 positions match TRBD2. J gave up 9 bases and V 5 bases, and 7 bases lay outside the gene matches. Germline V gene data show CDR1 as SEHNR and CDR2 as FQNEAQ (reference sequence). This CDR3 is 15 amino acids long. CDR3 protein: CASSHTSGRAGEQFF. In DNA form, the CDR3 reads TGTGCCAGCAGCCATACTAGCGGGAGGGCCGGTGAGCAGTTCTTC.

The table lists this clonotype with many counts. The CDR3 DNA is TGTGCCAGCGTTTCACAAGAGGAAAAACTGTTTTTT. As protein: CASVSQEEKLFF. V gene TRBV2 combines with J gene TRBJ1-4; D gene ambiguous. V was shortened by 8 bases and J by 8 bases, with 12 bases between the two germline ends. The CDR3 is 12 residues long. Per the germline V gene, CDR1 is SNHLY and CDR2 is FYNNEI.

This clonotype showed up just a few times. The chain links TRBV10-3 to TRBJ1-1, with unresolved D. Trimming removed 5 bases at V and 1 base at J, with 5 bases between. The CDR3 runs to 12 residues. CDR1 is ENHRY and CDR2 is SYGVKD in the germline V gene. The CDR3 sequence: CAISPTNTEAFF. CDR3 coding DNA: TGTGCCATCAGTCCAACGAACACTGAAGCTTTCTTT.

V usage is TRBV4-3 and J usage is TRBJ2-1, with unresolved D. The ends were cut back, 0 bases at V and 6 bases at J, with 15 bases in the middle. Germline lookup yields CDR1 LGHNA and CDR2 YSLEER. This CDR3 spans 16 amino acids. The DNA of the CDR3 is TGCGCCAGCAGCCAAGATCCCTCTTCAGGAAGCAATGAGCAGTTCTTC. This translates into CASSQDPSSGSNEQFF.

Concerning this clonotype: The junction does not match germline at one end; this may be a read error. The V and J genes are TRBV7-9 and TRBJ2-1; unclear D gene. Germline V gives CDR1 SEHNR, CDR2 FQNEAQ (reference sequence). This CDR3 region has 14 residues. The chain's CDR3 is CACSLVLSHNEQFF. The CDR3 bases are TGTGCCTGCAGCTTAGTCTTATCGCACAATGAGCAGTTCTTC.

This clonotype was counted a few times. V is TRBV9 and J is TRBJ2-7; D is possibly TRBD2 (5 bases). The CDR3 has 13 amino acids. Germline lookup yields CDR1 SGDLS and CDR2 YYNGEE. Trimming stripped 0 bases from V and 1 base from J, with 5 bases between. In DNA, the CDR3 is TGTGCCAGCAGCGTAGGGACTTCCTACGAGCAGTACTTC. Its translation: CASSVGTSYEQYF.

The sample holds a few counts of this clonotype. The chain links TRBV19 to TRBJ2-7; 10 bases are a match to TRBD1. The germline V gene encodes CDR1 LNHDA and CDR2 SQIVND (reference sequence). The V and J ends lost 3 bases and 4 bases, in that order; junction bases with no gene match: 3. CDR3 size: 14 residues. For the CDR3, the DNA is TGTGCCAGTAGTATCCGGGACAGGGGATACGAGCAGTACTTC. It specifies CASSIRDRGYEQYF.

This clonotype was observed at least ten times. V and J are TRBV19 and TRBJ2-2; 8 nucleotides agree with TRBD2. The V segment lost 7 bases and the J segment 4 bases; nucleotides outside the gene matches: 8. CDR3 length: 15 residues. Germline CDR1 reads LNHDA; CDR2 reads SQIVND (reference sequence). CDR3 loop: CASKIAGRGTGELFF. The CDR3 DNA sequence: TGTGCCAGTAAAATAGCGGGACGGGGCACCGGGGAGCTGTTTTTT.

This clonotype was picked up many times. The V gene is TRBV20-1, the J gene TRBJ1-1; D unresolved. The germline V gene encodes CDR1 DFQATT and CDR2 SNEGSKA (reference sequence). V lost 0 bases, J lost 4 bases, and 6 bases lay in between. The length of the CDR3 is 12 residues. CDR3 bases: TGCAGTGCTAGAGATTGGGCCACTGAAGCTTTCTTT. Its protein product is CSARDWATEAFF.